These 12 T cell receptor beta chains were sequenced from one sample in a study of PD-L1 blockade in urothelial cancer. TCRdb keeps only in-frame clones here, not all; method: immunoSEQ multiplex PCR. The table lists 20,000 to 25,000 clones, around 90% of them singletons. As to time point: peripheral blood 6 weeks after treatment start. The sample was PBMCs, taken around atezolizumab (anti-PD-L1) treatment. Every receptor here comes from a woman in her sixties with urothelial cancer.

The rearrangement uses TRBV5-6 and TRBJ2-7; possibly TRBD2 for D (5 bases). CDR3 size: 16 residues. Trimming stripped 1 base from V and 0 bases from J, with 14 bases between. Per the germline V gene, CDR1 is SGHDT and CDR2 is YYEEEE. CDR3 amino acids: CASSLNGERSSYEQYF. The CDR3 nucleotides read TGTGCCAGCAGCTTGAACGGGGAGCGCTCCTCCTACGAGCAGTACTTC.

The chain employs TRBV7-6 and TRBJ1-3; 10 bases agree with TRBD1. Germline V gives CDR1 SGHVS, CDR2 FNYEAQ. The CDR3 is 16 residues long. V was clipped by 5 bases and J by 0 bases; unmatched bases: 4. Written as DNA, the CDR3 is TGTGCCAGCAGCCAGGGACAGGGGAACTCTGGAAACACCATATATTTT. It codes for CASSQGQGNSGNTIYF.

The gene calls are TRBV9 and TRBJ1-2; TRBD1 is a possible D gene (6 bases). The CDR3 contains 13 residues. V was clipped by 4 bases and J by 5 bases, with 12 bases between them. Germline V gene sequence: CDR1 SGDLS, CDR2 YYNGEE. The CDR3 is CASSPNDRYGYTF. CDR3 in DNA: TGTGCCAGCAGCCCGAACGACAGGTATGGCTACACCTTC.

In this sample, this clone turned up once. CDR3 in amino acids: CASSPGTGAGEQFF. CDR3 DNA sequence: TGTGCCAGCTCACCAGGGACAGGGGCTGGGGAGCAGTTCTTC. J is TRBJ2-1 and V is TRBV18; 10 bases map to TRBD1. The V gene's germline CDR1 is KGHSH and CDR2 LQKENI. The V and J ends lost 2 bases and 10 bases, in that order; junction bases with no gene match: 5. CDR3 size: 14 residues.

The chain links TRBV6-6 to TRBJ2-1; TRBD2 might be the D (6 bases). With 5 bases removed from V and 3 bases from J, the gap between germline ends came to 11 bases. The CDR3 length is 14 residues. The V gene's germline CDR1 is MNHNY and CDR2 SVGAGI (reference sequence). CDR3 sequence (DNA): TGTGCCAGCAGTCAACGGGGGAGCTACAATGAGCAGTTCTTC. Translation: CASSQRGSYNEQFF.

This clone was found a few times. The rearrangement links TRBV18 to TRBJ2-1; 10 bases fit TRBD2. The length of the CDR3 is 15 residues. Germline trimming cut 5 bases from V and 0 bases from J; bases unmatched to any gene: 1. Per germline, CDR1 KGHSH and CDR2 LQKENI. CDR3 DNA: TGTGCCAGCTCATCTAGCGGGAGCTCCTACAATGAGCAGTTCTTC. Translated: CASSSSGSSYNEQFF.

This chain connects TRBV2 to TRBJ2-4; D is perhaps TRBD2 (7 bases). This CDR3 has 14 residues. Germline V lookup: CDR1 SNHLY, CDR2 FYNNEI. Trimming removed 7 bases at V and 2 bases at J, with 12 bases between. In DNA, the CDR3 is TGTGCCAGCATGGGGGGGCTTCCCAAAAACATTCAGTACTTC. Translation gives CASMGGLPKNIQYF. Looking up the rest from reference TRBV2 and TRBJ2-4 gives the full variable domain: EPEVTQTPSHQVTQMGQEVILRCVPISNHLYFYWYRQILGQKVEFLVSFYNNEISEKSEIFDDQFSVERPDGSNFTLKIRSTKLEDSAMYFCASMGGLPKNIQYFGAGTRLSVL.

This chain joins TRBV4-2 and TRBJ2-7; the D gene is possibly TRBD1 (6 bases). This CDR3 comprises 15 residues. The V end was cut by 1 base, the J end by 5 bases, with 15 bases between. Germline CDR1 and CDR2: LGHNA and YNFKEQ. This CDR3 is CASSQVSQGNNEQYF. Written as DNA, the CDR3 is TGTGCCAGCAGCCAAGTTTCACAGGGAAACAACGAGCAGTACTTC.

There are a few counts of this clone. This chain joins TRBV5-1 and TRBJ2-3; 9 nucleotides align to TRBD2. The V gene's germline CDR1 is SGHRS and CDR2 YFSETQ. There are 16 residues in the CDR3. With 2 bases clipped from V and 2 bases from J, the junction kept 6 bases outside the gene matches. CDR3 sequence (DNA): TGCGCCAGCAGCTTATTTAGCGGGAGTATCACAGATACGCAGTATTTT. Amino acid sequence: CASSLFSGSITDTQYF.

V gene TRBV5-1 combines with J gene TRBJ2-7; D gene uncertain. CDR1 and CDR2 from the germline V gene are SGHRS and YFSETQ. V was shortened by 2 bases and J by 5 bases, with 8 bases between the two germline ends. The length of the CDR3 is 12 residues. The CDR3 loop is CASSFSPDEQYF. As DNA, the CDR3 is TGCGCCAGCAGCTTCTCCCCGGACGAGCAGTACTTC.

This chain joins TRBV6-1 and TRBJ2-2; 9 bases align to TRBD2. The CDR3 sequence is 15 residues long. Germline CDR1 MNHNS, CDR2 SASEGT. With V trimmed by 6 bases and J by 6 bases, 8 bases remained unmatched. The CDR3 DNA follows: TGTGCCAGCAGCATCGTGCGGGGGGGTGCCGGGGAGCTGTTTTTT. Translated: CASSIVRGGAGELFF.

The V call is TRBV7-9, the J call TRBJ2-3; TRBD2 agrees at 9 bases. Per the germline V gene, CDR1 is SEHNR and CDR2 is FQNEAQ (reference sequence). The CDR3 length is 15 residues. The V and J ends lost 5 bases and 4 bases, in that order; junction bases with no gene match: 7. In DNA, the CDR3 is TGTGCCAGCAGCCAAGGGACTAGCCATCCAGATACGCAGTATTTT. Translating gives CASSQGTSHPDTQYF.